A selection of T cell receptor beta chains follows, all from one sample in a study of T cell repertoires in cytomegalovirus infection. MiXCR, run by TCRdb on the reads, gives a single entry per CDR3 protein. Of fewer than 65,000 distinct CDR3 sequences in the sample, about 18% were seen once. These receptors are not linked to any known antigen. The sequenced sample was CD8+ T cells from cultured PBMCs, obtained from culture after CMV antigen stimulation. Receptors were obtained from a human donor in good health (CMV status not recorded). Some clones in this sample may be carry-over from other donors' samples. The CDR3 runs from the conserved cysteine through the conserved F or W. Fields, in order: J gene, V gene, clone size, D gene, CDR3 DNA, CDR3 protein. D genes are given only for firm matches. Clone size, where shown, is once, few, many, or a class for clones that have expanded.

TRBJ2-7 TRBV11-2 NA NA TGTGCCAGCAGCTTAGATCGAGGTCAGACCGAGCAGTACTTC CASSLDRGQTEQYF
TRBJ1-1 TRBV7-2 NA TRBD1 TGTGCCAGCAGCTTAGTTAGGGGGCGGACTGAAGCTTTCTTT CASSLVRGRTEAFF
TRBJ2-1 TRBV11-2 NA NA TGTGCCAGCAGCTTAGAGCGGGGCATCTACAATGAGCAGTTCTTC CASSLERGIYNEQFF
TRBJ2-1 TRBV6-1 many NA TGTGCCAGCAGTGAAGCTCTCGCGGACTCCTACAATGAGCAGTTCTTC CASSEALADSYNEQFF
TRBJ1-1 TRBV7-9 NA NA TGTGCCAGCAGCTCCAAACAGTTGAACACTGAAGCTTTCTTT CASSSKQLNTEAFF
TRBJ1-3 TRBV4-1 NA NA TGCGCCAGCAGCCAAGACGGGGTCTCTGGAAACACCATATATTTT CASSQDGVSGNTIYF
TRBJ2-7 TRBV29-1 NA NA TGCAGCGTTGAAGGCGAAAATGGGGCGTTGAGTTCCTACGAGCAGTACTTC CSVEGENGALSSYEQYF
TRBJ2-3 TRBV9 many NA TGTGCCAGCAGCGATCGATGGACAGATACGCAGTATTTT CASSDRWTDTQYF
TRBJ2-1 TRBV7-2 NA NA TGTGCCAGCAGGGACGGGTACTCCTACAATGAGCAGTTCTTC CASRDGYSYNEQFF
TRBJ1-2 TRBV7-6 few NA TGTGCCAGCAGCAAACCGGATCATGGCTACACCTTC CASSKPDHGYTF
TRBJ1-2 TRBV7-2 NA TRBD1 TGTGCCAGCAGCTTCCAGGGGGGAGAAGCTAACTATGGCTACACCTTC CASSFQGGEANYGYTF
TRBJ2-6 TRBV6-2/TRBV6-3 NA NA TGTGCCACCTTAGCGGACGACTCTGGGGCCAACGTCCTGACTTTC CATLADDSGANVLTF
TRBJ2-1 TRBV6-8 NA NA TGTGCCAGCAGCCTGGACCCCTACAATGAGCAGTTCTTC CASSLDPYNEQFF
TRBJ2-6 TRBV15 few TRBD1 TGTGCCACCAGCAGAGATTGGGACAGGGCCCCGGATGGGGCCAACGTCCTGACTTTC CATSRDWDRAPDGANVLTF
TRBJ2-1 TRBV5-4 few NA TGTGCCAGCAGCTTGTTCTCGCGGAACTACTACTCCTACAATGAGCAGTTCTTC CASSLFSRNYYSYNEQFF
TRBJ2-1 TRBV7-9 many TRBD1 TGTGCCAGCAGACACCGGGACAGGGACCCTCTCCGAGAGTTCTTC CASRHRDRDPLREFF
TRBJ2-7 TRBV6-1 few NA TGTGCCAGCATCCCCCGGGCCCTGGGGGACGAGCAGTACTTT CASIPRALGDEQYF